This TCR beta chain was retrieved from a study of identical twins. Unique molecular identifiers were present on cDNA, and template switching added a universal primer site. One entry per CDR3 protein results from TCRdb running MiXCR on the 5' RACE reads. Of hundreds of thousands of distinct CDR3 sequences in the sample, less than 8% were seen once. The study's findings and limits: Conclusions were drawn cross-sectionally by statistical analysis, without following the same donors. Sequences that were out-of-frame, alpha and twin-shared displayed an excess of low generation probability.

Germline values: CDR1 SGHTA, CDR2 FQGNSA. The length of the CDR3 is 15 residues. With 2 bases removed from V and 5 bases from J, the gap between germline ends came to 13 bases. This clonotype was observed many times. The antigen remains unidentified. The data also belong to a second study, concerning yellow fever vaccine responses in identical twins.

Sequenced material: memory (CD45RO+) T cells sorted from blood. The TCR originated in a woman younger than 35 in good health. This sequence joins TRBV7-2 and TRBJ2-1, with D possibly matching TRBD2 (5 bases). The CDR3 protein is CASSLLPGYNNEQFF. Written as DNA, the CDR3 is TGTGCCAGCAGCTTATTACCGGGGTATAACAATGAGCAGTTCTTC.